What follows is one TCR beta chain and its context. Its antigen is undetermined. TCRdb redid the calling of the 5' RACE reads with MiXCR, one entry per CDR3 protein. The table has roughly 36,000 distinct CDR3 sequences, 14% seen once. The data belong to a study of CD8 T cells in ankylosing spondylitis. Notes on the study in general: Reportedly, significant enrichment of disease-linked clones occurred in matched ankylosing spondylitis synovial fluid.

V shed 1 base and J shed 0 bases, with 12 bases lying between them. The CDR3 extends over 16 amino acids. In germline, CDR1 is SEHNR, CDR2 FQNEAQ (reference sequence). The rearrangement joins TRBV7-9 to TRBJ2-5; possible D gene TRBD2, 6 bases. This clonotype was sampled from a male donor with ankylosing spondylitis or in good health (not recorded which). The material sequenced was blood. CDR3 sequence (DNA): TGTGCCAGCAGCTTAGAAGGCGGGACCCACCAAGAGACCCAGTACTTC. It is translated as CASSLEGGTHQETQYF. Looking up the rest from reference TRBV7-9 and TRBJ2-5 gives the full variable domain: DTGVSQNPRHKITKRGQNVTFRCDPISEHNRLYWYRQTLGQGPEFLTYFQNEAQLEKSRLLSDRFSAERPKGSFSTLEIQRTEQGDSAMYLCASSLEGGTHQETQYFGPGTRLLVL.